The source of this TCR beta chain is a study of blood T cell repertoires in COVID-19. Study overall: The samples span acute and convalescent COVID-19 from the United States, Italy and Spain. The cDNA or gDNA used as material had been derived from T cells, B-cell-depleted T cells, or PBMCs.

CDR1 SGHDT and CDR2 YYEEEE come from the germline V gene. The length of the CDR3 is 14 residues. The junction had 7 bases not matched to a gene; V was cut back by 0 bases and J by 10 bases. In the source study's methods: From reference gene primer amplification, estimates of nucleated cell counts were derived. Assay: immunoSEQ multiplex PCR; the TCRdb copy retains only in-frame clones and omits some. V and J calls and clone size are those listed in that table; D and trimming were worked out from the DNA. Of approximately 280,000 clones listed, about 85% are singletons. Sequenced input: PBMCs or T cells enriched from blood (not recorded which). The origin of this receptor is a woman between 45 and 60 years old who had recovered from COVID-19. V gene TRBV5-6 combines with J gene TRBJ2-1; 7 bases fit TRBD2. The CDR3, as DNA: TGTGCCAGCAGCTTGGTTCTAGCGGCCAGAGAGCAGTTCTTC. It codes for CASSLVLAAREQFF. Together with reference TRBV5-6 and TRBJ2-1, the CDR3 gives the full variable domain: DAGVTQSPTHLIKTRGQQVTLRCSPKSGHDTVSWYQQALGQGPQFIFQYYEEEERQRGNFPDRFSGHQFPNYSSELNVNALLLGDSALYLCASSLVLAAREQFFGPGTRLTVL.